The T cell receptor (beta chain) under discussion was sequenced for a study of T-cell reconstitution after alpha-beta-depleted transplantation in children. Study-wide findings and caveats: Reported findings indicate that, about two months after transplant, alpha-beta T cells came from several hundred expanded clones, which were derived from non-depleted graft cells. In some patients, recipient T cells and intrathymic progenitors surviving conditioning explained high day-60 diversity.

Germline V gene sequence: CDR1 SEHNR, CDR2 FQNEAQ (reference sequence). J gave up 10 bases and V 2 bases, and 6 bases lay outside the gene matches. The CDR3 totals 16 residues. Using unique molecular identifiers, the investigators prepared the TCRbeta library. Each CDR3 protein is one row after TCRdb ran MiXCR on the PCR reads. The table includes fewer than 500,000 distinct CDR3 sequences, 43% detected once. This clonotype has only a few counts. Its specificity is unknown. The receptor comes from a girl aged 2 to 10 with aplastic anemia, due to receive a stem cell transplant. Material: PBMCs, obtained before TCRalphabeta/CD19-depleted stem cell transplant. The V and J genes are TRBV7-9 and TRBJ2-1; the match to TRBD2 covers 15 bases. The CDR3 loop is CASSLLGLAGGDEQFF. CDR3 bases: TGTGCCAGCAGCTTATTGGGACTAGCGGGAGGAGACGAGCAGTTCTTC.